These T cell receptor beta chains were read from a single sample in a study of cytomegalovirus exposure and HLA in healthy donors. Repertoires were generated with immunoSEQ multiplex PCR, while TCRdb's copy carries only in-frame clones and drops some. The sample has over 150,000 clones, 80% seen once. Sequencing was done on a sample of PBMCs. The receptors originated from a man aged 25 to 40 in good health and CMV-seronegative. Both conserved end residues are part of each CDR3. D genes are given only for firm matches. Size is omitted from some rows. Given values are once, few, many or a class for expanded clones.

clone_size j_call v_call d_call cdr3_aa cdr3_nt
NA TRBJ2-7 TRBV28 TRBD1 CASAGSGQGLKEQYF TGTGCCAGCGCTGGGTCCGGACAGGGACTTAAGGAGCAGTACTTC
NA TRBJ1-1 TRBV12-1 NA CASSLMTGRTEAFF TGTGCCAGCAGCTTGATGACAGGGAGGACTGAAGCTTTCTTT
NA TRBJ1-2 TRBV27 NA CASRGVMGDGYTF TGTGCCAGCAGAGGAGTTATGGGAGATGGCTACACCTTC
NA TRBJ1-1 TRBV30 NA CAWSVGSQGLNTEAFF TGTGCCTGGAGTGTAGGATCCCAGGGGTTGAACACTGAAGCTTTCTTT
NA TRBJ1-2 TRBV28 NA CASSAFSYGYTF TGTGCCAGCAGTGCGTTCTCGTATGGCTACACCTTC
NA TRBJ2-1 TRBV5-4 NA CASSLLLSSYNEQFF TGTGCCAGCAGCTTGTTGTTGAGCTCCTACAATGAGCAGTTCTTC
NA TRBJ1-1 TRBV29-1 NA CSAKGALITEAFF TGCAGCGCCAAAGGGGCCTTAATAACTGAAGCTTTCTTT
NA TRBJ2-5 TRBV2 NA CASSGPGETQYF TGTGCCAGCAGTGGACCAGGAGAGACCCAGTACTTC
NA TRBJ1-3 TRBV15 NA CATSRERNSGNTIYF TGTGCCACCAGCAGAGAGAGGAACTCTGGAAACACCATATATTTT
NA TRBJ2-7 TRBV6-6 TRBD2 CASSLTLADLYEQYF TGTGCCAGCAGCCTAACCCTAGCGGATCTCTACGAGCAGTACTTC
NA TRBJ1-4 TRBV6-1 TRBD1 CASTWDRDEKLFF TGTGCCAGCACTTGGGACAGGGATGAAAAACTGTTTTTT
NA TRBJ2-2 TRBV30 TRBD1 CAWSQQGTNTGELFF TGTGCCTGGAGTCAACAGGGGACGAACACCGGGGAGCTGTTTTTT
NA TRBJ2-2 TRBV27 TRBD2 CATKGLERTGELFF TGTGCCACCAAGGGACTAGAGCGCACCGGGGAGCTGTTTTTT
once TRBJ2-1 TRBV4-3 TRBD1 CASSQGQGKGTSSYNEQFF TGCGCCAGCAGCCAAGGACAGGGAAAGGGAACCAGCTCCTACAATGAGCAGTTCTTC
NA TRBJ1-2 TRBV28 NA CASRIRGGLGTF TGTGCCAGCAGAATCCGGGGGGGGCTTGGAACCTTC
NA TRBJ2-4 TRBV19 NA CASSIKIRQEKNIQYF TGTGCCAGTAGTATAAAGATTCGACAGGAGAAAAACATTCAGTACTTC
few TRBJ2-3 TRBV7-9 TRBD1 CSSSPPGTAGTDTQYF TGTTCCAGCAGCCCTCCCGGGACAGCAGGCACAGATACGCAGTATTTT
NA TRBJ2-5 TRBV9 NA CASSRGSGVQETQYF TGTGCCAGCAGCAGGGGTAGCGGAGTCCAAGAGACCCAGTACTTC
NA TRBJ2-1 TRBV27 NA CASSHFTGNHNEQFF TGTGCCAGCAGTCATTTTACAGGGAACCACAATGAGCAGTTCTTC
NA TRBJ2-1 TRBV7-9 NA CASGLSYNEQFF TGTGCCAGCGGACTCTCCTACAATGAGCAGTTCTTC
NA TRBJ1-1 TRBV5-4 TRBD1 CASSLRGHTEAFF TGTGCCAGCAGCTTGAGGGGGCACACTGAAGCTTTCTTT
NA TRBJ1-2 TRBV7-9 NA CASSLGGAIYGYTF TGTGCCAGCAGCTTGGGGGGGGCTATCTATGGCTACACCTTC
NA TRBJ1-1 TRBV27 NA CASSRGREAFF TGTGCCAGCAGCAGGGGACGGGAAGCTTTCTTT
once TRBJ2-5 TRBV7-9 NA CSSSLARGPKEETQYF TGTTCCAGCAGCTTAGCGCGGGGCCCCAAGGAAGAGACCCAGTACTTC
once TRBJ2-7 TRBV28 NA CASSTSRGVFEQYF TGTGCCAGCAGTACCTCCAGGGGCGTCTTCGAGCAGTACTTC
NA TRBJ2-2 TRBV30 TRBD1 CALRDRVHGELFF TGTGCCTTGCGTGACAGGGTTCACGGGGAGCTGTTTTTT
NA TRBJ2-1 TRBV5-6 TRBD2 CASILSGTSGSYEQFF TGTGCCAGCATCCTTTCCGGGACTAGCGGGAGCTATGAGCAGTTCTTC
NA TRBJ2-7 TRBV4-2 TRBD2 CASSQESGGSYEQYF TGTGCCAGCAGCCAAGAAAGCGGGGGGAGTTACGAGCAGTACTTC
NA TRBJ2-7 TRBV7-9 NA CASSSADYEQYF TGTGCCAGCAGCTCCGCGGACTACGAGCAGTACTTC
NA TRBJ2-5 TRBV7-8 TRBD1 CASSADRGKTQYF TGTGCCAGCAGCGCAGACAGGGGAAAGACCCAGTACTTC
NA TRBJ2-2 TRBV27 NA CASSRGAGELFF TGTGCCAGCAGCAGGGGGGCCGGGGAGCTGTTTTTT
NA TRBJ1-1 TRBV19 TRBD1 CASKPGQGSEAFF TGTGCCAGTAAGCCTGGACAGGGCTCTGAAGCTTTCTTT
few TRBJ2-3 TRBV5-1 TRBD1 CASRSSGTAGTDTQYF TGCGCCAGCAGGTCATCCGGGACAGCCGGCACAGATACGCAGTATTTT
NA TRBJ2-1 TRBV13 TRBD2 CASSFSPLWTSGGFSYNEQFF TGTGCCAGCAGCTTTTCTCCTCTCTGGACTAGCGGGGGGTTCTCCTACAATGAGCAGTTCTTC
NA TRBJ2-7 TRBV5-1 TRBD2 CASSWGLAGTGEQYF TGCGCCAGCAGCTGGGGGCTAGCGGGAACTGGAGAGCAGTACTTC
NA TRBJ2-7 TRBV5-6 NA CASSSGCEQYF TGTGCCAGCAGCTCAGGGTGCGAGCAGTACTTC
NA TRBJ1-2 TRBV29-1 NA CSVDGGFYGYTF TGCAGCGTTGACGGGGGTTTCTATGGCTACACCTTC
NA TRBJ2-3 TRBV19 NA CASRPTGDASTDTQYF TGTGCCAGCAGGCCCACCGGCGATGCAAGCACAGATACGCAGTATTTT
NA TRBJ2-2 TRBV9 TRBD1 CASSESGGGTGELFF TGTGCCAGCAGTGAATCAGGGGGCGGCACCGGGGAGCTGTTTTTT
NA TRBJ2-1 TRBV29-1 NA CSVERGGNEQFF TGCAGCGTTGAGAGGGGAGGCAATGAGCAGTTCTTC
NA TRBJ1-5 TRBV28 TRBD1 CASSTGTVNQPQHF TGTGCCAGCAGTACCGGGACAGTGAATCAGCCCCAGCATTTT
once TRBJ2-7 TRBV2 TRBD1 CASYRTGPSSEQYF TGTGCCAGCTACCGGACAGGTCCCTCTTCGGAGCAGTACTTC
NA TRBJ1-1 TRBV13 NA CASSPGGENTEAFF TGTGCCAGCAGCCCGGGGGGGGAGAACACTGAAGCTTTCTTT
once TRBJ2-1 TRBV5-1 NA CASSLGTLKINEWQFF TGCGCCAGCAGCTTGGGGACTCTGAAAATCAATGAGTGGCAGTTCTTC
NA TRBJ1-4 TRBV6-6 TRBD1 CASGQSTGWLEKLFF TGTGCCAGCGGACAATCGACAGGGTGGTTGGAAAAACTGTTTTTT
NA TRBJ2-7 TRBV30 NA CAWSGQSYEQYF TGTGCCTGGAGTGGGCAGTCCTACGAGCAGTACTTC
NA TRBJ2-7 TRBV30 NA CAWTLWRDSYEQYF TGTGCCTGGACCCTATGGCGGGATTCCTACGAGCAGTACTTC
NA TRBJ1-3 TRBV10-3 NA CAISPQGAAGNTIYF TGTGCCATCAGTCCACAGGGCGCCGCTGGAAACACCATATATTTT
NA TRBJ1-2 TRBV4-3 NA CASSQHKQVNYGYTF TGCGCCAGCAGCCAGCATAAGCAGGTTAACTATGGCTACACCTTC
NA TRBJ2-7 TRBV11-2 TRBD2 CASSDTSGTYEQYF TGTGCCAGCAGTGATACTAGCGGGACCTACGAGCAGTACTTC
NA TRBJ2-7 TRBV10-3 TRBD2 CAISEQGLAGDFTYEQYF TGTGCCATCAGTGAGCAGGGACTAGCGGGAGATTTTACCTACGAGCAGTACTTC